This T cell receptor (beta chain) was sequenced during a study of blood T cell repertoires in COVID-19. Study information: Samples representing acute and convalescent COVID-19 were sourced from the United States, Italy and Spain. The cDNA or gDNA used as material had been derived from T cells, B-cell-depleted T cells, or PBMCs.

Recruited during active infection, patients (from Seattle) were subsequently followed longitudinally. Per the original data handling: Nucleated cell counts were estimated from reference gene primer amplification. Some clones are missing from TCRdb's copy, which holds only in-frame ones; the method was immunoSEQ multiplex PCR. From that table come the V and J calls and clone size; the DNA was used to work out D and trimming. This table has tens of thousands of clones, approximately 81% appearing once. The CDR3 runs to 15 residues. CDR1 is MNHNS, CDR2 SASEGT, per germline. The trim removed 0 bases at V and 4 bases at J, leaving 6 bases unmatched.

The receptor's source is a man aged 65-85 years with COVID-19, enrolled during active disease. The specimen sequenced was peripheral blood. The chain is built from TRBV6-1 and TRBJ2-7; 7 bases agree with TRBD1. The CDR3 spells CASSEAHRGAYEQYF. Here the CDR3 DNA reads TGTGCCAGCAGTGAAGCTCACAGGGGAGCGTACGAGCAGTACTTC.